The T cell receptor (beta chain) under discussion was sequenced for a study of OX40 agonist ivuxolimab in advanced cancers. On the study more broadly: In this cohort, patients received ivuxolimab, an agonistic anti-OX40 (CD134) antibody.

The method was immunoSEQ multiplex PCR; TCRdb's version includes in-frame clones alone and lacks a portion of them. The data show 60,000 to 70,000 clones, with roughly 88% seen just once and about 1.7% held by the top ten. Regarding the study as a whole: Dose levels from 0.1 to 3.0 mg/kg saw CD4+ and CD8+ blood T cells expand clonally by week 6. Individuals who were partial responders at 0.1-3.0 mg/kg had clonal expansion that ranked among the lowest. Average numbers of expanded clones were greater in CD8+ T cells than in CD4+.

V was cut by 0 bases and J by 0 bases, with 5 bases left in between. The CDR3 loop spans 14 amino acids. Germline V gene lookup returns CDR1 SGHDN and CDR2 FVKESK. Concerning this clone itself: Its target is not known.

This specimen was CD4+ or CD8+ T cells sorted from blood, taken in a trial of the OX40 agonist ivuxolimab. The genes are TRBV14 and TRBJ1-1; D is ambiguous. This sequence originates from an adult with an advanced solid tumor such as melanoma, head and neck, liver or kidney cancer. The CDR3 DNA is TGTGCCAGCAGCCAAGATGCGGTGAACACTGAAGCTTTCTTT. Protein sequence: CASSQDAVNTEAFF. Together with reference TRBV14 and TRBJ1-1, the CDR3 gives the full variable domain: EAGVTQFPSHSVIEKGQTVTLRCDPISGHDNLYWYRRVMGKEIKFLLHFVKESKQDESGMPNNRFLAERTGGTYSTLKVQPAELEDSGVYFCASSQDAVNTEAFFGQGTRLTVV.